The 27 T cell receptor beta chains below were found in one sample sequenced in a study of immune evolution from preneoplasia to lung adenocarcinoma (dated by TCRdb to the early 2020s). Receptor amplification or capture employed the immunoSEQ multiplex PCR assay. As stored in TCRdb, this immuneACCESS dataset retains in-frame rearrangements with V and J assigned. A fraction of the clones does not appear; measured against another copy, unresolved V genes explain less than half of the discrepancy, and the remainder lacks a known reason. The sample contains about 8,200 clones, approximately 80% of them found a single time. Less than 9.5% of the sample is in the top ten clones. The sample comprised FFPE adjacent normal lung tissue. The source of these receptors is a person aged 65 to 85 with lung adenocarcinoma.

The V call is TRBV6-9, the J call TRBJ1-5; D ambiguous. This CDR3 spans 10 amino acids. The ends were cut back, 6 bases at V and 9 bases at J, with 6 bases in the middle. Per the germline V gene, CDR1 is MNHGY and CDR2 is SVAAGI. In DNA, the CDR3 is TGTGCCAGCAGGGCCCGGCCCCAGCATTTT. This translates into CASRARPQHF.

This clone was picked up one time. The chain combines TRBV28 with TRBJ1-4; D remains ambiguous. This CDR3 region has 11 residues. Germline V gene sequence: CDR1 MDHEN, CDR2 SYDVKM. Trimming cost V 7 bases and J 8 bases, with 8 bases left between them. The CDR3 reads CASTPGEKLFF. The CDR3 bases are TGTGCCAGCACCCCAGGCGAAAAACTGTTTTTT.

The chain carries TRBV5-1 and TRBJ2-3; D perhaps matches TRBD1 (5 bases). Per germline, CDR1 SGHRS and CDR2 YFSETQ. Trimming took 4 bases from V and 0 from J, leaving 12 bases between them. The CDR3 covers 15 residues. The CDR3 region is CASSLDKSSTDTQYF. The DNA of the CDR3 is TGCGCCAGCAGCCTGGACAAATCTAGCACAGATACGCAGTATTTT.

V usage is TRBV6-1 and J usage is TRBJ2-7; TRBD1 aligns across 7 bases. The CDR3 sequence is 14 residues long. V was clipped by 7 bases and J by 2 bases; unmatched bases: 8. The germline gives CDR1 MNHNS, CDR2 SASEGT. CDR3: CASTPQGPPYEQYF. The CDR3, as DNA: TGTGCCAGCACCCCACAGGGGCCACCCTACGAGCAGTACTTC.

V is TRBV30 and J is TRBJ1-1, with D maybe TRBD1 (5 bases). CDR1 is GTSNPN, CDR2 SVGIG, per germline (reference sequence). V was cut by 0 bases and J by 4 bases, with 15 bases left in between. The CDR3 spans 15 residues. CDR3 nucleotide sequence: TGTGCCTGGAGTGTATTGGGGCAGGCGGTCACTGAAGCTTTCTTT. Protein: CAWSVLGQAVTEAFF.

The chain employs TRBV28 and TRBJ2-7; D is tentatively TRBD1 or TRBD2 (6 bases each). CDR1 is MDHEN, CDR2 SYDVKM, per germline. CDR3 size: 13 residues. The V end lost 8 bases, the J end lost 2 bases, and 13 bases lay between the germline ends. The CDR3 DNA sequence: TGTGCCAGCCGTTCGGGGGCCCCCTACGAGCAGTACTTC. Amino acid sequence: CASRSGAPYEQYF.

There are a few counts of this clone. This chain links TRBV10-3 with TRBJ2-1; 14 bases match TRBD2. The CDR3 is 16 residues long. After removal of 6 bases from V and 7 bases from J, the junction contained 8 bases not matched to a gene. The V gene's germline CDR1 is ENHRY and CDR2 SYGVKD. The CDR3 here is CAISTMTSGGANEQFF. Written as DNA, the CDR3 is TGTGCCATCAGCACTATGACTAGCGGGGGGGCAAATGAGCAGTTCTTC.

This clone was picked up one time. V usage is TRBV11-3 and J usage is TRBJ1-1; D unresolved. Trimming stripped 8 bases from V and 3 bases from J, with 13 bases between. The CDR3 is 13 amino acids. Germline assignment: CDR1 SGHNT and CDR2 YENEEA. The CDR3 DNA reads TGTGCCAGCTGCAGGAGTATTGACACTGAAGCTTTCTTT. This sequence encodes CASCRSIDTEAFF.

The V call is TRBV11-2, the J call TRBJ2-5; D gene unclear. The CDR3 runs 15 residues. Looked up from germline, CDR1 is SGHAT and CDR2 is FQNNGV. The V end was cut by 0 bases, the J end by 1 base, with 9 bases between. CDR3 DNA: TGTGCCAGCAGCTTAGATGGCAACAGCCAAGAGACCCAGTACTTC. Residues: CASSLDGNSQETQYF.

The genes are TRBV7-3 and TRBJ2-7, with D unresolved. Germline-derived CDR1 and CDR2 are SGHTA and FQGTGA. This CDR3 spans 13 amino acids. Trimming left V 2 bases short and J 1 base short, with 6 bases between. Here the CDR3 DNA reads TGTGCCAGCAGCTTATGGGCGTCCTACGAGCAGTACTTC. It encodes CASSLWASYEQYF.

The V call is TRBV18, the J call TRBJ2-2; D is undetermined. V lost 1 base and J 4 bases, leaving 1 base between the germline ends. Per germline, CDR1 KGHSH and CDR2 LQKENI. This CDR3 region has 12 residues. CDR3 in amino acids: CASSPRTGELFF. CDR3 nucleotide sequence: TGTGCCAGCTCACCACGCACCGGGGAGCTGTTTTTT.

This clone was seen just once. The chain joins TRBV28 to TRBJ1-4; possibly TRBD1 for D (5 bases). The ends were cut back, 2 bases at V and 5 bases at J, with 9 bases in the middle. The germline V gene encodes CDR1 MDHEN and CDR2 SYDVKM. The length of the CDR3 is 14 residues. This CDR3 reads CASSLQGGNEKLFF. CDR3 DNA: TGTGCCAGCAGTTTACAGGGCGGAAATGAAAAACTGTTTTTT. Variable domain in full (rest from reference TRBV28 and TRBJ1-4): DVKVTQSSRYLVKRTGEKVFLECVQDMDHENMFWYRQDPGLGLRLIYFSYDVKMKEKGDIPEGYSVSREKKERFSLILESASTNQTSMYLCASSLQGGNEKLFFGSGTQLSVL.

V and J are TRBV2 and TRBJ1-5; no reliable D call. Germline V gene lookup returns CDR1 SNHLY and CDR2 FYNNEI. V was clipped by 1 base and J by 10 bases, with 8 bases between them. This CDR3 contains 12 residues. The CDR3 bases are TGTGCCAGCAGTGAAGGGCGCGGTCCCCAGCATTTT. Amino acid sequence: CASSEGRGPQHF.

V and J are TRBV13 and TRBJ2-7, with a possible D match to TRBD1 (6 bases). The germline V and J ends were trimmed by 3 bases and 0 bases, with 12 bases remaining between them. The germline gives CDR1 PRHDT, CDR2 FYEKMQ (reference sequence). The CDR3 extends over 15 amino acids. The DNA for the CDR3 is TGTGCCAGCAGCTTTGGGGGCCGGAGCTCCTACGAGCAGTACTTC. The encoded protein is CASSFGGRSSYEQYF. Based on the CDR3 plus reference TRBV13 and TRBJ2-7, the full variable domain is AAGVIQSPRHLIKEKRETATLKCYPIPRHDTVYWYQQGPGQDPQFLISFYEKMQSDKGSIPDRFSAQQFSDYHSELNMSSLELGDSALYFCASSFGGRSSYEQYFGPGTRLTVT.

The chain employs TRBV9 and TRBJ2-7; either TRBD1 or TRBD2 may fit D (5 bases each). In germline, CDR1 is SGDLS, CDR2 YYNGEE. This CDR3 comprises 13 residues. Trimming shortened V by 4 bases and J by 0 bases, and 8 bases separated the two germline ends. CDR3 loop: CASSRGGSYEQYF. CDR3 coding DNA: TGTGCCAGCAGCCGGGGCGGCTCCTACGAGCAGTACTTC.

The chain links TRBV4-1 to TRBJ1-1; D is perhaps TRBD1 (5 bases). This CDR3 has 16 amino acids. The germline V gene has CDR1 MGHRA and CDR2 YSYEKL. Trimming left V 4 bases short and J 7 bases short, with 22 bases between. DNA for the CDR3: TGCGCCAGCAGCCGGGGCCCGGGAGCAGTACTCGGTGAAGCTTTCTTT. Translating gives CASSRGPGAVLGEAFF.

This chain uses TRBV7-3 with TRBJ2-3; 7 bases are shared with TRBD2. Germline V gene lookup returns CDR1 SGHTA and CDR2 FQGTGA. The J segment lost 0 bases and the V segment lost 2 bases, leaving 5 bases of the junction unmatched. The CDR3 has 16 amino acids. The CDR3 nucleotides are TGTGCCAGCAGCTTAGGGAGGGACCCGAGCACAGATACGCAGTATTTT. This translates into CASSLGRDPSTDTQYF.

The chain has TRBV2 and TRBJ1-2, with a tentative D call TRBD1 (5 bases). V gave up 7 bases and J gave up 7 bases, with 19 bases separating them. CDR3 size: 14 residues. The V gene's germline CDR1 is SNHLY and CDR2 FYNNEI. CDR3 sequence (DNA): TGTGCCAGCACCGACGACAGACTATGGACTGGCTACACCTTC. This gives the protein CASTDDRLWTGYTF.

The chain employs TRBV6-1 and TRBJ1-2; D is unresolved. The V end lost 4 bases, the J end lost 8 bases, and 8 bases lay between the germline ends. Germline lookup yields CDR1 MNHNS and CDR2 SASEGT. This CDR3 spans 11 amino acids. The CDR3 nucleotides are TGTGCCAGCAGTGTGGGCAGCGGCTACACCTTC. Translation: CASSVGSGYTF.

This clone has only a few counts. CDR3 region: CASSPSGNTEAFF. CDR3 DNA sequence: TGTGCCAGCTCACCGTCAGGAAACACTGAAGCTTTCTTT. The chain uses TRBV18 and TRBJ1-1; D gene uncertain. This CDR3 region has 13 residues. Deletions cut 3 bases from V and 2 bases from J, with 7 bases between. Germline V gene sequence: CDR1 KGHSH, CDR2 LQKENI. The complete variable domain, with remaining parts taken from reference TRBV18 and TRBJ1-1, reads NAGVMQNPRHLVRRRGQEARLRCSPMKGHSHVYWYRQLPEEGLKFMVYLQKENIIDESGMPKERFSAEFPKEGPSILRIQQVVRGDSAAYFCASSPSGNTEAFFGQGTRLTVV.

The chain recombines TRBV5-4 with TRBJ2-3; the match to TRBD2 covers 7 bases. This CDR3 has 15 amino acids. Germline assignment: CDR1 SGHNT and CDR2 YYREEE (reference sequence). The V and J ends lost 3 bases and 1 base, in that order; junction bases with no gene match: 5. The CDR3 region is CASSSTSKRTDTQYF. The CDR3 DNA follows: TGTGCCAGCAGCTCGACTAGCAAGCGCACAGATACGCAGTATTTT.

The table lists this clone with a few counts. This sequence joins TRBV10-1 and TRBJ2-2, with TRBD1 matching 7 bases. This CDR3 is built from 14 residues. The ends lost 5 bases at V and 6 bases at J; junction bases unmatched: 6. Germline V CDR1 and CDR2: WNHNN, SYGVQD (reference sequence). CDR3 residues: CASSPRTGAGELFF. For the CDR3, the DNA is TGCGCCAGCAGTCCAAGAACAGGGGCCGGGGAGCTGTTTTTT.

The V gene is TRBV19, the J gene TRBJ2-3, with D possibly called TRBD1 or TRBD2 (5 bases each). The CDR3 is 16 amino acids. Germline-derived CDR1 and CDR2 are LNHDA and SQIVND (reference sequence). V lost 5 bases and J 2 bases, leaving 17 bases between the germline ends. This CDR3 reads CASSPRPSGATDTQYF. The CDR3 DNA sequence: TGTGCCAGTAGTCCACGACCGTCCGGGGCCACAGATACGCAGTATTTT. The variable domain in full, completed from reference TRBV19 and TRBJ2-3, reads DGGITQSPKYLFRKEGQNVTLSCEQNLNHDAMYWYRQDPGQGLRLIYYSQIVNDFQKGDIAEGYSVSREKKESFPLTVTSAQKNPTAFYLCASSPRPSGATDTQYFGPGTRLTVL.

The rearrangement uses TRBV7-9 and TRBJ1-6, with D possibly being TRBD1 (5 bases). Trimming took off 0 bases at V and 7 bases at J, with 10 bases between the two ends. Germline assignment: CDR1 SEHNR and CDR2 FQNEAQ (reference sequence). The CDR3 loop spans 15 amino acids. This chain's CDR3 is CASSLARGQNSPLHF. CDR3 sequence (DNA): TGTGCCAGCAGCTTAGCGAGGGGTCAGAATTCACCCCTCCACTTT.

This chain uses TRBV4-1 with TRBJ1-4, with D uncertain. Per germline, CDR1 MGHRA and CDR2 YSYEKL. CDR3 size: 14 residues. Trimming pared 0 bases from V and 8 bases from J, leaving 10 bases between. In DNA, the CDR3 is TGCGCCAGCAGCCAAGATTACTCTCAGGAAAAACTGTTTTTT. It specifies CASSQDYSQEKLFF.

The V and J genes are TRBV5-6 and TRBJ2-7; TRBD1 might be the D (5 bases). In germline, CDR1 is SGHDT, CDR2 YYEEEE. V lost 0 bases, J lost 3 bases, and 7 bases lay in between. The CDR3 runs to 13 residues. The CDR3 reads CASSLVGVYEQYF. The DNA of the CDR3 is TGTGCCAGCAGCTTGGTAGGGGTCTACGAGCAGTACTTC.

This sequence joins TRBV9 and TRBJ1-4; D may be TRBD1 (5 bases). The V and J ends lost 5 bases and 5 bases respectively, with 10 bases between them. There are 13 residues in the CDR3. Germline V CDR1 and CDR2: SGDLS, YYNGEE. The CDR3 sequence: CASRGQRNEKLFF. The DNA for the CDR3 is TGTGCCAGCAGGGGGCAGAGGAATGAAAAACTGTTTTTT. Drawing the rest from reference TRBV9 and TRBJ1-4, the complete variable domain is DSGVTQTPKHLITATGQRVTLRCSPRSGDLSVYWYQQSLDQGLQFLIQYYNGEERAKGNILERFSAQQFPDLHSELNLSSLELGDSALYFCASRGQRNEKLFFGSGTQLSVL.